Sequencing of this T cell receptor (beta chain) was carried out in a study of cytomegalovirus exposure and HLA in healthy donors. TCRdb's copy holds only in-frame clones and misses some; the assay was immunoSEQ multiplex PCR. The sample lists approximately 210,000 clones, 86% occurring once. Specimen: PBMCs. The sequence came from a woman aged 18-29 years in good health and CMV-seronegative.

The CDR3 here is CAWSFSGQATEAFF. CDR3 DNA: TGTGCCTGGAGCTTTTCCGGACAGGCCACTGAAGCTTTCTTT. The V call is TRBV30, the J call TRBJ1-1; the match to TRBD1 covers 7 bases. Germline V gene data show CDR1 as GTSNPN and CDR2 as SVGIG (reference sequence). The CDR3 sequence is 14 residues long. V lost 3 bases, J lost 4 bases, and 8 bases stayed unmatched.